These 24 T cell receptor beta chains were all obtained from the same sample, sequenced in a study of T-cell memory formation after mild COVID-19. TCRdb reanalysed the 5' RACE reads using MiXCR and keeps one entry per CDR3 protein. The data contain some 350,000 distinct CDR3 sequences, about a sixth of them singletons. Sequenced sample: PBMCs or a T cell subset sorted from them (not recorded which). These receptors were taken from a man between 18 and 35 years old who had mild COVID-19 (a few samples of this study predate the infection). Cell type and time point are not known.

A few counts support this clonotype. The DNA for the CDR3 is TGTGCCAGCAGTTCCGGGCCATACACTGAAGCTTTCTTT. Amino acid sequence: CASSSGPYTEAFF. The chain joins TRBV6-5 to TRBJ1-1; D not certain. The CDR3 totals 13 residues. Germline V gene data show CDR1 as MNHEY and CDR2 as SVGAGI. The V end lost 4 bases, the J end lost 3 bases, and 9 bases lay between the germline ends.

This clonotype was recorded a few times. The chain's CDR3 is CASSYSHVADYTEAFF. In DNA, the CDR3 is TGTGCCAGCAGTTACTCCCACGTAGCGGACTACACTGAAGCTTTCTTT. The gene calls are TRBV6-5 and TRBJ1-1; D remains ambiguous. The CDR3 sequence is 16 residues long. Germline V gene sequence: CDR1 MNHEY, CDR2 SVGAGI. Trimming removed 0 bases at V and 3 bases at J, with 14 bases between.

This clonotype occurred a few times. The chain joins TRBV5-1 to TRBJ2-5, with 8 bases that match TRBD2. The germline V gene encodes CDR1 SGHRS and CDR2 YFSETQ. The ends lost 7 bases at V and 0 bases at J; junction bases unmatched: 8. The CDR3 length is 15 residues. CDR3 nucleotides: TGCGCCAGCGGGGTGTTAGCGGGGTACCAAGAGACCCAGTACTTC. It encodes CASGVLAGYQETQYF. Looking up the rest from reference TRBV5-1 and TRBJ2-5 gives the full variable domain: KAGVTQTPRYLIKTRGQQVTLSCSPISGHRSVSWYQQTPGQGLQFLFEYFSETQRNKGNFPGRFSGRQFSNSRSEMNVSTLELGDSALYLCASGVLAGYQETQYFGPGTRLLVL.

The table lists this clonotype with a few counts. V is TRBV5-1 and J is TRBJ2-7, with D possibly TRBD2 on 5 matching bases. The CDR3 sequence is 13 residues long. The V and J ends lost 7 bases and 2 bases respectively, with 13 bases between them. Germline values: CDR1 SGHRS, CDR2 YFSETQ. The CDR3 region is CASQRDTTYEQYF. The CDR3, as DNA: TGCGCCAGCCAGAGGGATACCACCTACGAGCAGTACTTC.

The genes are TRBV6-2 or TRBV6-3 and TRBJ1-2, with D possibly being TRBD1 (5 bases). Germline values: CDR1 MNHEY, CDR2 SVGEGT. V lost 8 bases and J 8 bases, leaving 15 bases between the germline ends. This CDR3 has 12 amino acids. The CDR3 DNA sequence: TGTGCCAGCTGGACCGCAGGGCTGGGCTACACCTTC. Its protein product is CASWTAGLGYTF.

This sequence joins TRBV7-9 and TRBJ2-7, with 8 bases fitting TRBD1. The V gene end was trimmed by 5 bases and the J gene end by 4 bases; junction bases not matched to a gene: 7. CDR3 size: 14 residues. Germline V CDR1 and CDR2: SEHNR, FQNEAQ (reference sequence). Here the CDR3 reads CASSRTGLKYEQYV. In nucleotides, the CDR3 is TGTGCCAGCAGCAGGACAGGGCTGAAATACGAGCAGTACGTC.

The chain couples TRBV15 to TRBJ2-2; possibly TRBD1 for D (6 bases). Trimming took off 3 bases at V and 6 bases at J, with 8 bases between the two ends. Germline V CDR1 and CDR2: LNHNV, YYDKDF (reference sequence). The CDR3 loop spans 13 amino acids. CDR3 coding DNA: TGTGCCACCAGCAGTACAGGGTCCGGGGAGCTGTTTTTT. Amino acids: CATSSTGSGELFF.

The chain couples TRBV5-1 to TRBJ1-2; no firm D call. The ends were cut back, 2 bases at V and 1 base at J, with 6 bases in the middle. The length of the CDR3 is 13 residues. CDR1 SGHRS and CDR2 YFSETQ come from the germline V gene. CDR3 region: CASSFQSNYGYTF. The DNA for the CDR3 is TGCGCCAGCAGCTTCCAGAGTAACTATGGCTACACCTTC.

The chain couples TRBV5-1 to TRBJ1-2; D not certain. V was pared by 5 bases and J by 2 bases, with 13 bases between. Germline values: CDR1 SGHRS, CDR2 YFSETQ. The CDR3 spans 14 residues. CDR3 in DNA: TGCGCCAGCAGGAGAGCGGATCGGAACTATGGCTACACCTTC. Its protein is CASRRADRNYGYTF.

The rearrangement joins TRBV4-1 to TRBJ2-6; 7 bases fit TRBD1. The CDR3 runs 16 residues. J lost 4 bases, V lost 0 bases, and 3 bases had no gene match. CDR1 is MGHRA, CDR2 YSYEKL, per germline. CDR3 bases: TGCGCCAGCAGCCAAGAAGGGGGCGTAGGGGCCAACGTCCTGACTTTC. Amino acids: CASSQEGGVGANVLTF.

The rearrangement joins TRBV9 to TRBJ2-1; D is unclear. Trimming shortened V by 2 bases and J by 6 bases, and 12 bases separated the two germline ends. The CDR3 sequence is 14 residues long. Germline CDR1 SGDLS, CDR2 YYNGEE. CDR3 loop: CASSVGLLINEQFF. The CDR3 DNA reads as TGTGCCAGCAGCGTGGGCCTCTTGATCAATGAGCAGTTCTTC.

This clonotype was detected many times. The gene calls are TRBV18 and TRBJ2-7, with D possibly being TRBD1 or TRBD2 (5 bases each). Looked up from germline, CDR1 is KGHSH and CDR2 is LQKENI. V was clipped by 3 bases and J by 5 bases, with 14 bases between them. This CDR3 comprises 14 residues. In DNA, the CDR3 is TGTGCCAGCTCACCTGGGACCGCGGAAAACGAGCAGTACTTC. This sequence encodes CASSPGTAENEQYF.

This clonotype was picked up a small number of times. The chain uses TRBV19 and TRBJ2-1; 7 bases line up with TRBD2. CDR1 is LNHDA and CDR2 is SQIVND in the germline V gene (reference sequence). CDR3 length: 15 residues. Germline trimming cut 5 bases from V and 0 bases from J; bases unmatched to any gene: 4. CDR3 in amino acids: CASSSGLSSYNEQFF. CDR3 DNA: TGTGCCAGTAGTTCGGGACTAAGCTCCTACAATGAGCAGTTCTTC.

In its sample, this clonotype was seen a few times. This CDR3 reads CASSSRSVRNQPQHF. CDR3 in DNA: TGTGCCAGCAGTTCCCGGAGTGTGCGCAATCAGCCCCAGCATTTT. This chain joins TRBV6-2 or TRBV6-3 and TRBJ1-5; D gene unclear. V lost 4 bases, J lost 2 bases, and 12 bases lay in between. This CDR3 contains 15 residues. Germline V lookup: CDR1 MNHEY, CDR2 SVGEGT.

This chain uses TRBV10-1 with TRBJ2-7; TRBD1 aligns across 7 bases. The CDR3 is 13 amino acids. Germline V lookup: CDR1 WNHNN, CDR2 SYGVQD (reference sequence). J was trimmed by 6 bases and V by 3 bases; bases with no gene match: 5. The CDR3 reads CASSEYRGSEQYF. The CDR3 region has the DNA TGCGCCAGCAGTGAATACAGGGGAAGCGAGCAGTACTTC.

This clonotype occurred a few times. The J gene is TRBJ1-1, the V gene TRBV5-1; no clear D gene. The length of the CDR3 is 14 residues. Trimming stripped 4 bases from V and 4 bases from J, with 14 bases between. CDR1 and CDR2 (germline): SGHRS, YFSETQ. Here the CDR3 reads CASSPGSAVTEAFF. For the CDR3, the DNA is TGCGCCAGCAGCCCGGGGTCAGCGGTCACTGAAGCTTTCTTT.

This clonotype has only a few counts. This chain joins TRBV6-2 or TRBV6-3 and TRBJ1-2; D is unresolved. This CDR3 region has 16 residues. Trimming shortened V by 6 bases and J by 2 bases, and 19 bases separated the two germline ends. Germline assignment: CDR1 MNHEY and CDR2 SVGEGT. CDR3 sequence: CASSTRLTQVNYGYTF. The CDR3 DNA reads TGTGCCAGCAGCACAAGACTGACGCAGGTGAACTATGGCTACACCTTC.

The rearrangement joins TRBV24-1 to TRBJ2-1; TRBD1 matches at 8 bases. Per the germline V gene, CDR1 is KGHDR and CDR2 is SFDVKD. Losses at the gene ends were 3 bases for V and 8 bases for J; bases not matched to a gene: 5. The CDR3 runs 14 residues. For the CDR3, the DNA is TGTGCCACCAGTGATGCGGACAGGGACTATGAGCAGTTCTTC. Amino acids: CATSDADRDYEQFF.

This clonotype was counted between two and nine times. The chain links TRBV10-3 to TRBJ2-3; possibly TRBD1 for D (6 bases). Germline V gives CDR1 ENHRY, CDR2 SYGVKD. This CDR3 is 14 amino acids long. V dropped 3 bases and J dropped 3 bases, with 10 bases sitting between them. The CDR3 loop reads CAISEQGRTDTQYF. Here the CDR3 DNA reads TGTGCCATCAGTGAACAGGGAAGGACAGATACGCAGTATTTT.

The genes are TRBV18 and TRBJ2-1; D gene unclear. The CDR3 has 13 residues. The germline gives CDR1 KGHSH, CDR2 LQKENI. V lost 0 bases and J 7 bases, leaving 7 bases between the germline ends. The CDR3 DNA reads as TGTGCCAGCTCACCACCAACCGTTAATGAGCAGTTCTTC. Protein: CASSPPTVNEQFF.

The rearrangement links TRBV27 to TRBJ2-3; no firm D call. Germline-derived CDR1 and CDR2 are MNHEY and SMNVEV (reference sequence). V was shortened by 4 bases and J by 2 bases, with 10 bases between the two germline ends. This CDR3 has 14 residues. The DNA for the CDR3 is TGTGCCAGCAGTTCCGTCTTCCCCACAGATACGCAGTATTTT. Translated, it gives CASSSVFPTDTQYF.

This clonotype was found a few times. J is TRBJ2-1 and V is TRBV4-3; D possibly corresponds to TRBD2 (5 bases). This CDR3 spans 15 amino acids. V lost 0 bases and J lost 8, with 14 bases in between. Germline loops: CDR1 LGHNA, CDR2 YSLEER. CDR3 coding DNA: TGCGCCAGCAGCCAAGAGATCGGCCTGAGGGATGAGCAGTTCTTC. It specifies CASSQEIGLRDEQFF.

This chain links TRBV5-1 with TRBJ2-2; D perhaps matches TRBD1 (6 bases). The ends were cut back, 3 bases at V and 6 bases at J, with 12 bases in the middle. CDR3 size: 14 residues. Germline loops: CDR1 SGHRS, CDR2 YFSETQ. The CDR3 loop reads CASSSPTGSGELFF. The CDR3 nucleotides are TGCGCCAGCAGCTCTCCAACAGGGTCCGGGGAGCTGTTTTTT.

The chain couples TRBV3-1 to TRBJ1-2, with D possibly TRBD1 on 6 matching bases. Germline assignment: CDR1 LGHDT and CDR2 YNNKEL (reference sequence). The CDR3 has 15 amino acids. With 0 bases removed from V and 0 bases from J, the gap between germline ends came to 8 bases. In nucleotides, the CDR3 is TGTGCCAGCAGCCAAGAGGGGGCTACTAACTATGGCTACACCTTC. Its protein product is CASSQEGATNYGYTF.